These 2 T cell receptor beta chains share one sample of origin, sequenced in a study of T cells in narcolepsy. Profiling relied on immunoSEQ multiplex PCR, and the TCRdb table lists in-frame clones only, not all of them. The data show 15,000 to 16,000 clones, 65% to 90% seen once. Material for sequencing was memory (CD45RA-) CD4+ T cells from blood. The receptor source for this set is a human donor in good health.

The chain recombines TRBV15 with TRBJ1-1; D not certain. This CDR3 is built from 15 residues. The V gene lost 0 bases and the J gene lost 1 base, with 9 bases spanning the gap. Per germline, CDR1 LNHNV and CDR2 YYDKDF (reference sequence). The CDR3 bases are TGTGCCACCAGCAGAGATTACGGCGGGAACACTGAAGCTTTCTTT. It codes for CATSRDYGGNTEAFF.

This clone was counted a single time. This sequence joins TRBV4-1 and TRBJ1-1, with 7 positions matching TRBD1. The CDR3 extends over 16 amino acids. Germline assignment: CDR1 MGHRA and CDR2 YSYEKL. J lost 2 bases, V lost 3 bases, and 9 bases had no gene match. CDR3 in amino acids: CASSQGGTALNTEAFF. CDR3 coding DNA: TGCGCCAGCAGCCAGGGAGGGACAGCCTTAAACACTGAAGCTTTCTTT.